These 19 T cell receptor beta chains share one sample of origin, sequenced in a study of shared clonotypes between healthy human individuals (TCRdb year 2020). The library was produced with the immunoSEQ multiplex PCR assay. What TCRdb holds here is the immuneACCESS table cut down to in-frame rearrangements. Part of the clones is not present; checked against another copy, under half of the missing clones reflect an unresolved V gene, and the others are unexplained. This sample gives about 470,000 clones in total; about four fifths of them show up just once. The ten most abundant clones make up roughly an eighth of the sample. The sample consisted of PBMCs. Receptors were obtained from a woman between 40 and 50 years old in good health. Some clones in this sample may be carry-over from other donors' samples.

This chain joins TRBV27 and TRBJ2-5, with 7 bases that match TRBD2. The J call is doubtful: the DNA matches TRBJ2-7 better. The CDR3 consists of 14 residues. The germline V gene has CDR1 MNHEY and CDR2 SMNVEV (reference sequence). The DNA of the CDR3 is TGTGCCGGCAAGGCTAGCGGAAGCTCCTACGAGCAGTACTTC. Translating it yields CAGKASGSSYEQYF.

This clone appeared a few times. V is TRBV7-6 and J is TRBJ2-1, with unresolved D. Germline V gene data show CDR1 as SGHVS and CDR2 as FNYEAQ. The CDR3 totals 13 residues. Trimming pared 0 bases from V and 7 bases from J, leaving 7 bases between. This chain's CDR3 is CASSLASRNEQFF. The CDR3 nucleotides read TGTGCCAGCAGCTTAGCTTCAAGAAATGAGCAGTTCTTC.

This clone was observed a few times. The rearrangement joins TRBV28 to TRBJ1-5, with D maybe TRBD1 (5 bases). The CDR3 is made up of 14 amino acids. Germline CDR1 reads MDHEN; CDR2 reads SYDVKM. The germline V and J ends were trimmed by 4 bases and 9 bases, with 16 bases remaining between them. The CDR3 sequence is CASSSRDSPSPQHF. The CDR3 DNA sequence: TGTGCCAGCAGTTCTCGGGACTCCCCTTCGCCCCAGCATTTT.

The chain is built from TRBV11-2 and TRBJ2-1; 16 nucleotides line up with TRBD2. Trimming cost V 5 bases and J 12 bases; bases outside gene matches: 7. This CDR3 is built from 15 residues. Germline values: CDR1 SGHAT, CDR2 FQNNGV. Here the CDR3 reads CASSRGLAGGSRQFF. In DNA, the CDR3 is TGTGCCAGCAGCAGGGGACTAGCGGGGGGGTCTCGGCAGTTCTTC.

V is TRBV5-4 and J is TRBJ2-7, with 10 positions matching TRBD1. The CDR3 is 15 amino acids. V was clipped by 4 bases and J by 2 bases; unmatched bases: 6. Germline CDR1 is SGHNT and CDR2 is YYREEE (reference sequence). As DNA, the CDR3 is TGTGCCAGCAGCGGGACCGGGACAGGGGCCTACGAGCAGTACTTC. This gives the protein CASSGTGTGAYEQYF.

The chain combines TRBV6-1 with TRBJ2-3; D tentatively reads TRBD1 or TRBD2 (5 bases each). The V gene lost 6 bases and the J gene lost 6 bases, with 16 bases spanning the gap. The CDR3 totals 14 residues. Looked up from germline, CDR1 is MNHNS and CDR2 is SASEGT. The CDR3 region has the DNA TGTGCCAGCAGAGGGACCCACCGCGAGGATACGCAGTATTTT. Translation: CASRGTHREDTQYF.

The J gene is TRBJ2-5, the V gene TRBV2; the match to TRBD1 covers 8 bases. From germline, CDR1 is SNHLY and CDR2 FYNNEI. V shed 10 bases and J 1 base; nucleotides not matched to a gene: 5. This CDR3 region has 13 residues. CDR3 sequence: CATSRGLQETQYF. Written as DNA, the CDR3 is TGTGCCACTTCCAGGGGGCTCCAAGAGACCCAGTACTTC.

V and J are TRBV6-5 and TRBJ2-3, with D unclear. Trimming left V 5 bases short and J 2 bases short, with 2 bases between. CDR1 is MNHEY, CDR2 SVGAGI, per germline. There are 11 residues in the CDR3. DNA of the CDR3: TGTGCCAGCAGTACCACAGATACGCAGTATTTT. Amino acids: CASSTTDTQYF.

This chain connects TRBV5-4 to TRBJ2-1; D unclear. The CDR3 has 15 residues. Germline-derived CDR1 and CDR2 are SGHNT and YYREEE (reference sequence). V lost 4 bases and J lost 2, with 13 bases in between. The CDR3 sequence is CASSSYRGAYNEQFF. CDR3 coding DNA: TGTGCCAGCAGCAGCTACCGAGGCGCCTACAATGAGCAGTTCTTC.

J is TRBJ2-3 and V is TRBV9, with D unclear. The CDR3 totals 14 residues. V dropped 0 bases and J dropped 0 bases, with 5 bases sitting between them. Per germline, CDR1 SGDLS and CDR2 YYNGEE. The CDR3 nucleotides read TGTGCCAGCAGCGTAGTTATGAGCACAGATACGCAGTATTTT. Translated, it gives CASSVVMSTDTQYF.

This clone was counted many times. The rearrangement links TRBV5-1 to TRBJ1-5; no clear D. The V end was cut by 0 bases, the J end by 4 bases, with 11 bases between. The CDR3 is made up of 15 amino acids. Germline CDR1 reads SGHRS; CDR2 reads YFSETQ. The CDR3 protein is CASSLGIDGNQPQHF. The CDR3 nucleotides read TGCGCCAGCAGCTTGGGGATTGATGGGAATCAGCCCCAGCATTTT.

This clone was seen a single time. The gene calls are TRBV28 and TRBJ1-2, with D possibly TRBD1 on 6 matching bases. Germline loops: CDR1 MDHEN, CDR2 SYDVKM. Trimming took off 3 bases at V and 5 bases at J, with 16 bases between the two ends. The CDR3 length is 15 residues. The CDR3 loop is CASSFDRTDFYGYTF. In DNA, the CDR3 is TGTGCCAGCAGTTTTGACAGGACAGATTTTTATGGCTACACCTTC.

In this sample, this clone turned up a few times. This chain joins TRBV10-1 and TRBJ2-1; D might be TRBD2 (5 bases). The germline V and J ends were trimmed by 4 bases and 9 bases, with 10 bases remaining between them. Germline CDR1 WNHNN, CDR2 SYGVQD (reference sequence). This CDR3 has 12 residues. For the CDR3, the DNA is TGCGCCAGCAGTGTAGGACTGGTTGAGCAGTTCTTC. It encodes CASSVGLVEQFF.

Remarks on this clone: It may be a read error: a sequence one base away is much more abundant. This chain connects TRBV15 to TRBJ1-5; D is possibly TRBD1 (6 bases). Per the germline V gene, CDR1 is LNHNV and CDR2 is YYDKDF (reference sequence). There are 13 residues in the CDR3. V lost 10 bases to trimming and J lost 6 bases, with 16 bases between them. In nucleotides, the CDR3 is TGTGCCATCAGGGGCAGTTCCACTCAGCCCCAGCATTTT. Translated: CAIRGSSTQPQHF.

This chain connects TRBV10-1 to TRBJ2-2; D is possibly TRBD1 (5 bases). This CDR3 comprises 19 residues. V lost 0 bases, J lost 6 bases, and 23 bases lay in between. Germline CDR1 reads WNHNN; CDR2 reads SYGVQD (reference sequence). The CDR3, as DNA: TGCGCCAGCAGTGAGTCTTTTGGGAAGGGGCGCTCTCTCGCCGGGGAGCTGTTTTTT. It specifies CASSESFGKGRSLAGELFF.

This clone was counted only a few times. This chain links TRBV4-3 with TRBJ2-1; the match to TRBD2 covers 12 bases. Germline trimming cut 1 base from V and 9 bases from J; bases unmatched to any gene: 13. The CDR3 loop spans 18 amino acids. The V gene's germline CDR1 is LGHNA and CDR2 YSLEER. This chain's CDR3 is CASSQGLAGGRGLGEQFF. DNA of the CDR3: TGCGCCAGCAGCCAAGGCCTAGCGGGAGGGAGGGGTTTGGGTGAGCAGTTCTTC.

This chain connects TRBV28 to TRBJ2-1; D tentatively fits TRBD1 or TRBD2 (5 bases each). Germline CDR1 is MDHEN and CDR2 is SYDVKM. This CDR3 region has 13 residues. Trimming stripped 2 bases from V and 7 bases from J, with 9 bases between. The CDR3 nucleotides read TGTGCCAGCAGTTTAGGGGGAGAGAATGAGCAGTTCTTC. Amino acids: CASSLGGENEQFF.

The V call is TRBV6-5, the J call TRBJ2-3; D might be TRBD2 (5 bases). The CDR3 contains 13 residues. Deletions cut 4 bases from V and 11 bases from J, with 16 bases between. Germline V CDR1 and CDR2: MNHEY, SVGAGI. Written as DNA, the CDR3 is TGTGCCAGCAGTTCCCAGTCTGGGAGTGGGCAGTATTTT. Residues: CASSSQSGSGQYF.

The chain joins TRBV5-4 to TRBJ2-7; TRBD2 matches at 11 bases. After removal of 3 bases from V and 4 bases from J, the junction contained 9 bases not matched to a gene. Germline V gene data show CDR1 as SGHNT and CDR2 as YYREEE (reference sequence). CDR3 length equals 16 residues. The CDR3 region has the DNA TGTGCCAGCAGCTCCGGGGGGACTAGCGGACCTTACGAGCAGTACTTC. It codes for CASSSGGTSGPYEQYF.